Each of the 27 T cell receptor beta chains below was sequenced from the same sample in a study of CDR3 diversity in severe acne (dated by TCRdb to the late 2010s). The protocol used for the library was PCR. The listed sequencing device is Illumina HiSeq 2000. Clones were called with MiXCR by TCRdb after fastp trimmed the public reads at Q25, and only in-frame beta chains were retained. Every CDR3 protein is listed once, alongside the most common genes and DNA of its rows. The sample contains roughly 100,000 distinct CDR3 sequences, roughly half of them found a single time. 9.5% to 15% of the sample comes from the top ten. The source material was blood. The origin of the receptors is a male donor with acne.

The rearrangement links TRBV30 to TRBJ1-5, with no clear D. The germline V and J ends were trimmed by 0 bases and 7 bases, with 7 bases remaining between them. This CDR3 comprises 12 residues. CDR1 and CDR2 from the germline V gene are GTSNPN and SVGIG (reference sequence). The CDR3 sequence: CAWSVADQPQHF. The CDR3 DNA follows: TGTGCCTGGAGTGTGGCCGACCAGCCCCAGCATTTT.

The chain employs TRBV7-8 and TRBJ2-7; 13 bases fit TRBD2. Gene TRBJ2-5 matches the end of the DNA better, so the J call may be wrong. The CDR3 loop spans 17 amino acids. Germline V gene sequence: CDR1 SGHVS, CDR2 FQNEAQ. The CDR3 sequence is CASSSTLAGGPGETQYF. CDR3 nucleotide sequence: TGTGCCAGCAGCTCCACACTAGCGGGAGGGCCAGGAGAGACCCAGTACTTC.

This clonotype came up many times. The V call is TRBV19, the J call TRBJ2-1; 13 positions agree with TRBD2. This CDR3 comprises 16 residues. Losses at the gene ends were 5 bases for V and 4 bases for J; bases not matched to a gene: 5. CDR1 and CDR2 from the germline V gene are LNHDA and SQIVND (reference sequence). The CDR3 DNA follows: TGTGCCAGTAGTGGGACTAGCGGGAATGTTTACAATGAGCAGTTCTTC. It translates to CASSGTSGNVYNEQFF.

This clonotype is classed as medium-sized. The chain employs TRBV7-3 and TRBJ1-1; possibly TRBD1 for D (6 bases). The CDR3 covers 13 residues. Looked up from germline, CDR1 is SGHTA and CDR2 is FQGTGA. V lost 5 bases and J 1 base, leaving 8 bases between the germline ends. CDR3 DNA: TGTGCCAGCAGCACCAGGGGGAACACTGAAGCTTTCTTT. This codes for CASSTRGNTEAFF.

This clonotype has just one count. This rearrangement joins TRBV25-1 to TRBJ1-6, with D tentatively TRBD1 (5 bases). V shed 5 bases and J shed 10 bases, with 15 bases lying between them. The germline V gene has CDR1 MGHDK and CDR2 SYGVNS. The CDR3 is 14 amino acids. CDR3 bases: TGTGCCAGCAGTCCTTTCAGGGAATACTCACCCCTCCACTTT. This translates into CASSPFREYSPLHF. The complete variable domain, with remaining parts taken from reference TRBV25-1 and TRBJ1-6, reads EADIYQTPRYLVIGTGKKITLECSQTMGHDKMYWYQQDPGMELHLIHYSYGVNSTEKGDLSSESTVSRIRTEHFPLTLESARPSHTSQYLCASSPFREYSPLHFGNGTRLTVT.

The chain links TRBV12-3 or TRBV12-4 to TRBJ2-7, with D perhaps matching TRBD2 (6 bases). The DNA end is a closer match to TRBJ2-5, so the J assignment may be wrong. This CDR3 has 14 amino acids. CDR3 sequence reads: CASSSGSGEETQYF. CDR3 coding DNA: TGTGCCAGCAGTTCGGGTTCGGGGGAAGAGACCCAGTACTTC.

This clonotype has a handful of counts. This rearrangement joins TRBV4-2 to TRBJ2-5; 9 positions agree with TRBD1. The germline gives CDR1 LGHNA, CDR2 YNFKEQ. This CDR3 region has 15 residues. V lost 0 bases, J lost 3 bases, and 2 bases stayed unmatched. CDR3 nucleotides: TGTGCCAGCAGCCAAGAAGGGACAGGGAAAGAGACCCAGTACTTC. It yields the protein CASSQEGTGKETQYF.

The chain couples TRBV20-1 to TRBJ2-7, with D possibly called TRBD1 or TRBD2 (5 bases each). Germline CDR1 DFQATT, CDR2 SNEGSKA (reference sequence). With 4 bases removed from V and 6 bases from J, the gap between germline ends came to 19 bases. The CDR3 consists of 14 residues. The CDR3 loop is CSANRPGPWGEQYF. In nucleotides, the CDR3 is TGCAGTGCTAACAGACCGGGACCCTGGGGCGAGCAGTACTTC.

Of note for this clonotype: One base away lies a much larger clone, so this may be a sequencing read error. The chain couples TRBV5-1 to TRBJ2-2; 7 bases agree with TRBD1. The CDR3 is 17 amino acids. Germline CDR1 reads SGHRS; CDR2 reads YFSETQ. With 1 base clipped from V and 6 bases from J, the junction kept 12 bases outside the gene matches. CDR3 nucleotides: TGCGCCAGCAGCTTGAGAGGGGGCACCCTATGGTCCGGGGAGCTGTTTTTT. Translated: CASSLRGGTLWSGELFF.

The J gene is TRBJ1-5, the V gene TRBV7-9, with TRBD1 matching 11 bases. CDR1 and CDR2 from the germline V gene are SEHNR and FQNEAQ (reference sequence). The J segment lost 1 base and the V segment lost 4 bases, leaving 0 bases of the junction unmatched. The CDR3 covers 15 residues. CDR3 sequence (DNA): TGTGCCAGCAGCTGGGACAGGGGGAGCAATCAGCCCCAGCATTTT. Translating gives CASSWDRGSNQPQHF.

The chain is built from TRBV6-1 and TRBJ1-5; D might be TRBD1 (6 bases). The CDR3 spans 15 residues. In germline, CDR1 is MNHNS, CDR2 SASEGT. The V end was cut by 6 bases, the J end by 2 bases, with 14 bases between. The chain's CDR3 is CASSRPGGRNQPQHF. CDR3 in DNA: TGTGCCAGCAGCCGACCTGGGGGGCGCAATCAGCCCCAGCATTTT.

CDR3 protein: CSAIGTEQETQYF. The CDR3 DNA follows: TGCAGTGCGATCGGGACGGAACAAGAGACCCAGTACTTC. The chain has TRBV20-1 and TRBJ2-5; D may be TRBD1 or TRBD2 (5 bases each). V was shortened by 6 bases and J by 2 bases, with 13 bases between the two germline ends. The CDR3 totals 13 residues. CDR1 is DFQATT, CDR2 SNEGSKA, per germline (reference sequence).

J is TRBJ2-4 and V is TRBV6-4; the match to TRBD1 covers 12 bases. The CDR3 totals 15 residues. V was clipped by 5 bases and J by 7 bases; unmatched bases: 6. CDR1 MRHNA and CDR2 SNTAGT come from the germline V gene. CDR3 region: CASSSAGTGGNIQYF. CDR3 sequence (DNA): TGTGCCAGCAGTTCAGCCGGGACAGGGGGCAACATTCAGTACTTC.

Points on this clonotype: The junction departs from the called germline gene at one end, perhaps through a read error. V and J are TRBV24-1 and TRBJ2-1; TRBD2 aligns across 14 bases. This CDR3 comprises 17 residues. Germline V gene lookup returns CDR1 KGHDR and CDR2 SFDVKD. CDR3 nucleotide sequence: TGTGCCGCCAGTGAAGTGGGACTAGCGGGAGACTACAATGAGCAGTTCTTC. It encodes CAASEVGLAGDYNEQFF.

The CDR3 coding sequence is TGCAGCGTTGTTACCGGGACTAGCGGCCTCAATGAGCAGTTCTTC. It translates to CSVVTGTSGLNEQFF. This chain links TRBV29-1 with TRBJ2-1, with 11 bases lining up with TRBD2. V shed 4 bases, J shed 6 bases, and the junction held 8 bases outside the gene matches. This CDR3 is built from 15 residues. Germline assignment: CDR1 SQVTM and CDR2 ANQGSEA.

This chain connects TRBV12-3 or TRBV12-4 to TRBJ1-2; no firm D call. Between the trimmed V and J ends, which lost 5 bases and 8 bases, there was a span of 21 bases. CDR3 length equals 15 residues. In nucleotides, the CDR3 is TGTGCCAGCAGTCGGGGAGGACCCCCCTTGGGAGGCTACACCTTC. Residues: CASSRGGPPLGGYTF.

This clonotype was observed a handful of times. Here the CDR3 reads CASSVSSSGQFF. In DNA form, the CDR3 reads TGTGCCAGCAGCGTTAGCTCTTCTGGGCAGTTCTTC. The V gene is TRBV7-9, the J gene TRBJ2-1; no clear D gene. Deletions cut 5 bases from V and 12 bases from J, with 14 bases between. Germline loops: CDR1 SEHNR, CDR2 FQNEAQ (reference sequence). The CDR3 loop spans 12 amino acids.

In its sample, this clonotype was seen many times. The rearrangement uses TRBV20-1 and TRBJ2-5; no definite D call. V gave up 6 bases and J gave up 2 bases, with 22 bases separating them. This CDR3 has 16 residues. Germline V gene data show CDR1 as DFQATT and CDR2 as SNEGSKA (reference sequence). DNA for the CDR3: TGCAGTGCGCACACACCGACGGGTGTGGGGCAAGAGACCCAGTACTTC. Translating it yields CSAHTPTGVGQETQYF.

V usage is TRBV5-1 and J usage is TRBJ1-1; 9 bases are shared with TRBD1. Per the germline V gene, CDR1 is SGHRS and CDR2 is YFSETQ. J lost 5 bases, V lost 4 bases, and 6 bases had no gene match. The CDR3 is made up of 14 amino acids. The CDR3 DNA reads as TGCGCCAGCAGCCTAACAGGGGGCACGACTGAAGCTTTCTTT. It translates to CASSLTGGTTEAFF.

The chain carries TRBV19 and TRBJ2-5; 11 nucleotides agree with TRBD2. The V gene's germline CDR1 is LNHDA and CDR2 SQIVND (reference sequence). Trimming at V came to 3 bases and at J to 4 bases, leaving 7 bases not matched to a gene. The CDR3 sequence is 16 residues long. The CDR3 spells CASSIPKLAGGETQYF. The CDR3 DNA sequence: TGTGCCAGTAGTATCCCGAAGCTAGCGGGAGGAGAGACCCAGTACTTC.

The chain has TRBV19 and TRBJ2-5, with D perhaps matching TRBD1 or TRBD2 (5 bases each). The CDR3 is 13 residues long. Germline assignment: CDR1 LNHDA and CDR2 SQIVND (reference sequence). Trimming shortened V by 9 bases and J by 5 bases, and 16 bases separated the two germline ends. For the CDR3, the DNA is TGTGCCAGCAGTTTATCAGGGACGGAGACCCAGTACTTC. Translated: CASSLSGTETQYF.

This clonotype was seen repeatedly, ten times or more. J is TRBJ2-1 and V is TRBV29-1, with D possibly being TRBD2 (6 bases). Trimming removed 7 bases at V and 4 bases at J, with 20 bases between. The CDR3 is 15 residues long. Per the germline V gene, CDR1 is SQVTM and CDR2 is ANQGSEA. CDR3 coding DNA: TGCAGCGCACTAGCTCTAATGATGGGATACAATGAGCAGTTCTTC. This encodes CSALALMMGYNEQFF.

This clonotype showed up just a few times. This chain uses TRBV14 with TRBJ1-6, with TRBD1 matching over 9 bases. V was pared by 5 bases and J by 8 bases, with 4 bases of the junction left unmatched. Germline V gives CDR1 SGHDN, CDR2 FVKESK. CDR3 size: 14 residues. The DNA of the CDR3 is TGTGCCAGCAGCGGGACAGGGTTGGATTCACCCCTCCACTTT. Translating it yields CASSGTGLDSPLHF.

A remark on this clonotype: A junction boundary mismatches the germline segment, possibly from a read error. The CDR3: CGSSWTTCTDTRYF. The CDR3 bases are TGTGGCAGCAGTTGGACTACCTGCACAGATACGCGGTATTTT. The gene calls are TRBV7-2 and TRBJ2-3; D perhaps matches TRBD2 (6 bases). The CDR3 is made up of 14 amino acids. Germline V gene lookup returns CDR1 SGHTA and CDR2 FQGNSA.

V and J are TRBV24-1 and TRBJ1-1, with no clear D. This CDR3 spans 12 amino acids. V was pared by 7 bases and J by 1 base, with 6 bases between. Per the germline V gene, CDR1 is KGHDR and CDR2 is SFDVKD. CDR3: CATRDENTEAFF. CDR3 in DNA: TGTGCCACCAGAGACGAGAACACTGAAGCTTTCTTT.

CDR3 DNA: TGTGCCAGCAGCAGTTCGGGGGTAGTAGACGGCCCAGATACGCAGTATTTT. Translation: CASSSSGVVDGPDTQYF. The gene calls are TRBV7-3 and TRBJ2-3, with a weak D call TRBD2 (6 bases). V lost 5 bases to trimming and J lost 4 bases, with 22 bases between them. The V gene's germline CDR1 is SGHTA and CDR2 FQGTGA. This CDR3 spans 17 amino acids.

V is TRBV7-9 and J is TRBJ2-7; no reliable D call. Per germline, CDR1 SEHNR and CDR2 FQNEAQ (reference sequence). With 2 bases removed from V and 2 bases from J, the gap between germline ends came to 4 bases. This CDR3 spans 12 amino acids. DNA for the CDR3: TGTGCCAGCAGCTTAAACCCCTACGAGCAGTACTTC. Protein product: CASSLNPYEQYF.